What follows describes a single T cell receptor (beta chain). Its antigen is not identified. The data derive from a study of human T cells and chemical hapten exposure. Study-level points and caveats: TCRs at high frequency, those above 1 in 1000, did not change with DPC sensitization.

Noted time point: patch test 2, 6 weeks after DPC sensitization. Treatment noted: therapeutic diphenylcyclopropenone sensitization with weekly scalp DPC. MiXCR was run by TCRdb on the RACE reads, yielding one entry per CDR3 protein. The table lists about 70,000 distinct CDR3 sequences, approximately 9% of them singletons, with under 3.5% in the top ten. Germline V CDR1 and CDR2: SGHTA, FQGNSA. This CDR3 region has 15 residues. Trimming took off 3 bases at V and 4 bases at J, with 13 bases between the two ends. The sequence was collected from a woman between 50 and 59 years old with alopecia areata. Some clones in this sample may be carry-over from other donors' samples. The sample in question was whole blood, obtained in connection with sensitization to the hapten diphenylcyclopropenone (DPC). V gene TRBV7-2 combines with J gene TRBJ2-1; D not certain. This CDR3 is CASSLEGSLYNEQFF. The CDR3 DNA reads as TGTGCCAGCAGCTTGGAAGGGTCCCTATACAATGAGCAGTTCTTC.